The 18 T cell receptor beta chains given below trace back to one sample, sequenced in a study of patients and donors after allogeneic stem cell transplantation. Using its own MiXCR run on the RT-PCR reads, TCRdb lists one record per CDR3 protein. The table records roughly 40,000 distinct CDR3 sequences, about 30% of them present only once. Sequenced material: blood, either unsorted or a sorted T cell fraction (not recorded which). The receptors stem from a human donor who was either an allogeneic HSCT recipient or a stem cell or donor lymphocyte infusion donor (not recorded which). It is not recorded whose cells these are; they may come from a transplant donor.

V gene TRBV7-2 combines with J gene TRBJ2-1; D is perhaps TRBD2 (5 bases). V was cut by 3 bases and J by 6 bases, with 18 bases left in between. Germline lookup yields CDR1 SGHTA and CDR2 FQGNSA. The CDR3 runs to 16 residues. The CDR3 nucleotides are TGTGCCAGCAGCTTGAGGACTCGTCCCCGTTTCAATGAGCAGTTCTTC. This encodes CASSLRTRPRFNEQFF.

The chain links TRBV29-1 to TRBJ1-2, with D possibly being TRBD1 (5 bases). V was clipped by 3 bases and J by 8 bases, with 10 bases between them. CDR1 and CDR2 from the germline V gene are SQVTM and ANQGSEA. The length of the CDR3 is 11 residues. The CDR3 loop reads CSVDGGGGYTF. The CDR3 DNA is TGCAGCGTTGATGGGGGAGGCGGCTACACCTTC.

This clonotype was observed many times. This sequence joins TRBV12-3 or TRBV12-4 and TRBJ1-1, with D possibly TRBD1 on 6 matching bases. The CDR3 totals 16 residues. Trimming took 1 base from V and 4 from J, leaving 16 bases between them. CDR3 protein: CASSLDIVAQGTEAFF. DNA of the CDR3: TGTGCCAGCAGTTTAGATATCGTGGCACAGGGCACTGAAGCTTTCTTT.

The CDR3 DNA follows: TGTGCCAGCAGTTGGCGGGAGCGCGGGTACAATGAGCAGTTCTTC. Translation gives CASSWRERGYNEQFF. The V call is TRBV27, the J call TRBJ2-1; 7 bases are a match to TRBD2. Trimming at V came to 4 bases and at J to 4 bases, leaving 7 bases not matched to a gene. The CDR3 totals 15 residues. Germline assignment: CDR1 MNHEY and CDR2 SMNVEV (reference sequence).

Ten or more counts support this clonotype. The V and J genes are TRBV7-9 and TRBJ1-5, with D perhaps TRBD1 (5 bases). Trimming cost V 0 bases and J 2 bases, with 5 bases left between them. CDR3 size: 14 residues. The germline CDR1 and CDR2 sequences are SEHNR and FQNEAQ (reference sequence). Here the CDR3 DNA reads TGTGCCAGCAGCTTAGCGGGGGGCAATCAGCCCCAGCATTTT. It codes for CASSLAGGNQPQHF.

This clonotype showed up many times. J is TRBJ1-2 and V is TRBV7-2; 7 bases line up with TRBD1. CDR3 size: 15 residues. Germline V gives CDR1 SGHTA, CDR2 FQGNSA. Trimming cost V 1 base and J 4 bases; bases outside gene matches: 6. CDR3 loop: CASSLERGRGYGYTF. DNA of the CDR3: TGTGCCAGCAGCTTAGAAAGGGGGCGGGGCTATGGCTACACCTTC.

This clonotype was observed many times. The chain recombines TRBV27 with TRBJ2-3; 9 bases match TRBD2. With 5 bases clipped from V and 1 base from J, the junction kept 7 bases outside the gene matches. This CDR3 has 16 residues. Germline assignment: CDR1 MNHEY and CDR2 SMNVEV (reference sequence). CDR3 sequence (DNA): TGTGCCAGCAGTCGGGGTAGCGGGAGTGGCACAGATACGCAGTATTTT. Protein sequence: CASSRGSGSGTDTQYF.

In this sample, this clonotype turned up once. This chain connects TRBV4-3 to TRBJ2-7, with 8 positions matching TRBD2. Germline values: CDR1 LGHNA, CDR2 YSLEER. This CDR3 has 15 residues. The junction had 3 bases not matched to a gene; V was cut back by 2 bases and J by 0 bases. The DNA of the CDR3 is TGCGCCAGCAGCCAATCGACTAGCGCCTCCTACGAGCAGTACTTC. Residues: CASSQSTSASYEQYF.

The DNA for the CDR3 is TGTGCCAGCAGTAGCTTTGACAGCGGCACCGGGGAGCTGTTTTTT. Its protein product is CASSSFDSGTGELFF. The gene calls are TRBV25-1 and TRBJ2-2; perhaps D is TRBD1 or TRBD2 (5 bases each). The CDR3 has 15 amino acids. Deletions cut 5 bases from V and 4 bases from J, with 14 bases between. CDR1 and CDR2 from the germline V gene are MGHDK and SYGVNS. Based on the CDR3 plus reference TRBV25-1 and TRBJ2-2, the full variable domain is EADIYQTPRYLVIGTGKKITLECSQTMGHDKMYWYQQDPGMELHLIHYSYGVNSTEKGDLSSESTVSRIRTEHFPLTLESARPSHTSQYLCASSSFDSGTGELFFGEGSRLTVL.

This clonotype was seen at least ten times. The rearrangement joins TRBV6-5 to TRBJ1-3, with no clear D. The CDR3 sequence is 15 residues long. Germline CDR1 and CDR2: MNHEY and SVGAGI. Trimming removed 5 bases from V and 0 bases from J, with 11 bases in between. In DNA form, the CDR3 reads TGTGCCAGCAGTCACTTAAAACTCTCTGGAAACACCATATATTTT. It yields the protein CASSHLKLSGNTIYF.

V is TRBV28 and J is TRBJ2-6; 9 nucleotides line up with TRBD1. V shed 1 base, J shed 0 bases, and the junction held 4 bases outside the gene matches. CDR1 is MDHEN, CDR2 SYDVKM, per germline. The CDR3 is 18 residues long. The CDR3 bases are TGTGCCAGCAGTTTATTTGACAGGGGGAGCTCTGGGGCCAACGTCCTGACTTTC. Translating it yields CASSLFDRGSSGANVLTF.

This clonotype was recorded a few times. The chain joins TRBV28 to TRBJ1-1; D unclear. The CDR3 sequence is 13 residues long. Germline loops: CDR1 MDHEN, CDR2 SYDVKM. V lost 8 bases and J 4 bases, leaving 14 bases between the germline ends. The CDR3 region has the DNA TGTGCCAGCTCTACGGGCCGACTCACTGAAGCTTTCTTT. Translating it yields CASSTGRLTEAFF.

This clonotype has only a few counts. This chain uses TRBV12-3 or TRBV12-4 with TRBJ2-2; 7 bases match TRBD2. The ends lost 2 bases at V and 1 base at J; junction bases unmatched: 1. CDR3 size: 15 residues. The CDR3 reads CASSLLAGNTGELFF. In DNA form, the CDR3 reads TGTGCCAGCAGTTTATTAGCGGGGAACACCGGGGAGCTGTTTTTT.

This clonotype has a handful of counts. The genes are TRBV11-3 and TRBJ1-5; no reliable D call. The CDR3 extends over 12 amino acids. Germline V lookup: CDR1 SGHNT, CDR2 YENEEA. Trimming took 5 bases from V and 10 from J, leaving 12 bases between them. CDR3 in amino acids: CASSPRVYPQHF. The CDR3 DNA follows: TGTGCCAGCAGCCCGAGGGTATATCCCCAGCATTTT.

The table lists this clonotype with a few counts. The rearrangement uses TRBV7-6 and TRBJ2-4; 8 nucleotides align to TRBD2. Germline V CDR1 and CDR2: SGHVS, FNYEAQ. The V segment lost 5 bases and the J segment 8 bases; nucleotides outside the gene matches: 2. The CDR3 length is 12 residues. CDR3: CASSREGDIQYF. CDR3 in DNA: TGTGCCAGCAGCCGGGAGGGAGACATTCAGTACTTC.

The chain links TRBV20-1 to TRBJ2-4, with 9 bases matching TRBD1. This CDR3 has 15 residues. After removal of 4 bases from V and 7 bases from J, the junction contained 11 bases not matched to a gene. Germline CDR1 and CDR2: DFQATT and SNEGSKA (reference sequence). For the CDR3, the DNA is TGCAGTGCTAACAGGGGGCCCACCTTGGTGAACATTCAGTACTTC. Its translation: CSANRGPTLVNIQYF.

This clonotype was counted between two and nine times. In DNA form, the CDR3 reads TGTGCCAGCAGTTACTCGAAACGGATCCGGGACAGGGGAATTGGCTACACCTTC. Its translation: CASSYSKRIRDRGIGYTF. This chain links TRBV6-2 or TRBV6-3 with TRBJ1-2; 10 bases line up with TRBD1. The CDR3 consists of 18 residues. In germline, CDR1 is MNHEY, CDR2 SVGEGT. Trimming removed 0 bases from V and 7 bases from J; junction bases left unmatched: 14.

This clonotype was detected ten times or more. The V gene is TRBV29-1, the J gene TRBJ1-2, with D unclear. V lost 4 bases to trimming and J lost 6 bases, with 9 bases between them. Looked up from germline, CDR1 is SQVTM and CDR2 is ANQGSEA. The CDR3 is 11 residues long. The CDR3 nucleotides read TGCAGCGTTGTTATACCCCATGGCTACACCTTC. It codes for CSVVIPHGYTF.